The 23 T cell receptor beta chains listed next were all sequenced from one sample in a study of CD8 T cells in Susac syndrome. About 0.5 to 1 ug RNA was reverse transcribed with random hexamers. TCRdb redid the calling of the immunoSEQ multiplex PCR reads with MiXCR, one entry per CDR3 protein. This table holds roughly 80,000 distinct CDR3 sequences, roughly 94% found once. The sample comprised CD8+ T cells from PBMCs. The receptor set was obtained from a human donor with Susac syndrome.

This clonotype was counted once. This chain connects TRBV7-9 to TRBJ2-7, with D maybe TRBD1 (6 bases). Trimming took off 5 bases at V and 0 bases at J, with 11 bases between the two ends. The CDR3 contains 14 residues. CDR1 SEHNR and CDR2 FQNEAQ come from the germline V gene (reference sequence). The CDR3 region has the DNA TGTGCCAGCAGCAACCGGGACACCTCCTACGAGCAGTACTTC. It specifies CASSNRDTSYEQYF.

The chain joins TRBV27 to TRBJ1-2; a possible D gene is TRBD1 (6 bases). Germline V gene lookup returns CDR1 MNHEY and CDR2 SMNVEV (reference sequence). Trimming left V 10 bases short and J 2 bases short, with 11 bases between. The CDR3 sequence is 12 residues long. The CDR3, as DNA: TGTGCCACAAGGGGGGGGAACTATGGCTACACCTTC. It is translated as CATRGGNYGYTF.

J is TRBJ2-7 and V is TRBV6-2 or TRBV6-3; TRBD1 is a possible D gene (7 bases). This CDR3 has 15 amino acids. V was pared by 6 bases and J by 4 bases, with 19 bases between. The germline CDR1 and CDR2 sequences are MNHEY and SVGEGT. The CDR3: CASSPQQGTFYEQYF. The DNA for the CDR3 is TGTGCCAGCAGCCCCCAACAGGGGACTTTTTACGAGCAGTACTTC.

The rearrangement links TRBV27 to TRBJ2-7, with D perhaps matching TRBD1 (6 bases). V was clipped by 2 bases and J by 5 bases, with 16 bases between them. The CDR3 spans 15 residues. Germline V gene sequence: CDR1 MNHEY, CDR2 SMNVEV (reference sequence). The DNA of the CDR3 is TGTGCCAGCAGTTTAGCTCACAGGGATCGCGACGAGCAGTACTTC. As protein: CASSLAHRDRDEQYF.

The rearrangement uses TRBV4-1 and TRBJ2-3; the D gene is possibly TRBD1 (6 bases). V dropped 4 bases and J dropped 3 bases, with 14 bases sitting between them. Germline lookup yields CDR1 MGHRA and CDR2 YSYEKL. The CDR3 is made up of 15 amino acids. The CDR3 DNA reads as TGCGCCAGCAGCCCTCACCGGACAGAGACAGATACGCAGTATTTT. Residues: CASSPHRTETDTQYF.

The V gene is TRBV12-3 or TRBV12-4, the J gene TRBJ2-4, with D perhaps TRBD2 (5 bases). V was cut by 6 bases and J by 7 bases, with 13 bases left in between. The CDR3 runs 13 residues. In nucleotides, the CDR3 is TGTGCCAGCAGCCCTAGCCCTGGGAACATTCAGTACTTC. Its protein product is CASSPSPGNIQYF.

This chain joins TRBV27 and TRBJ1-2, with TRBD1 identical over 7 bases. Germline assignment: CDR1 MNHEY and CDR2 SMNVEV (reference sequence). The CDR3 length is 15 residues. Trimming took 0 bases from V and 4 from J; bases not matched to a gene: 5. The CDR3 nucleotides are TGTGCCAGCAGTTTATCAGGGGGCCTCGTCTATGGCTACACCTTC. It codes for CASSLSGGLVYGYTF.

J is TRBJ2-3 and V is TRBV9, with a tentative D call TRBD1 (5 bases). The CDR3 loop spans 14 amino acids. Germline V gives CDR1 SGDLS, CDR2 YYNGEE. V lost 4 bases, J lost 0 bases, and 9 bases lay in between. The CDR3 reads CASSQDSSTDTQYF. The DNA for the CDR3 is TGTGCCAGCAGCCAAGACAGTAGCACAGATACGCAGTATTTT.

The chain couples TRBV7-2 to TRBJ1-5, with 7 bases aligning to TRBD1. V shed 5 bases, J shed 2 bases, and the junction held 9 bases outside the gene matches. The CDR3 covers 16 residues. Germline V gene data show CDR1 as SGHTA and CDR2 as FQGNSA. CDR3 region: CASSVDRAERNQPQHF. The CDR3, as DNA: TGTGCCAGCAGCGTCGACAGGGCTGAACGCAATCAGCCCCAGCATTTT.

The CDR3 DNA is TGTGCCAGCAGCTTAGGCGGGGCTCCCTACGAGCAGTACTTC. Protein product: CASSLGGAPYEQYF. The chain couples TRBV13 to TRBJ2-7; TRBD1 or TRBD2 may be the D gene (5 bases each). Germline V lookup: CDR1 PRHDT, CDR2 FYEKMQ (reference sequence). The CDR3 loop spans 14 amino acids. V lost 0 bases, J lost 2 bases, and 8 bases lay in between.

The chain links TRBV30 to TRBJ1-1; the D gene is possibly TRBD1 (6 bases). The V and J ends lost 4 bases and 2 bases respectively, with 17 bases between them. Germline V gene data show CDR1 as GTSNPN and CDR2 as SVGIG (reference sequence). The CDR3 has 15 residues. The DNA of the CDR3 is TGTGCCTGGACTCACGGGGGCCGAAGAAACACTGAAGCTTTCTTT. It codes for CAWTHGGRRNTEAFF.

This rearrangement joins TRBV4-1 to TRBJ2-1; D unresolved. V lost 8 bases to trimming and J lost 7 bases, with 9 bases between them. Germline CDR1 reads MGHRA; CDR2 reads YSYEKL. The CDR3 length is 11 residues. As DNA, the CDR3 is TGCGCCAGCGCGAAAGGGAATGAGCAGTTCTTC. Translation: CASAKGNEQFF.

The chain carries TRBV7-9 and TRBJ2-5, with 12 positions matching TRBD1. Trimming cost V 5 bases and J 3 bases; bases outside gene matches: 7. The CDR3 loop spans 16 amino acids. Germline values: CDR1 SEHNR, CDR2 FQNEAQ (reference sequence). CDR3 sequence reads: CASSPRDRGLKETQYF. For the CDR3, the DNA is TGTGCCAGCAGCCCCCGGGACAGGGGGCTTAAAGAGACCCAGTACTTC.

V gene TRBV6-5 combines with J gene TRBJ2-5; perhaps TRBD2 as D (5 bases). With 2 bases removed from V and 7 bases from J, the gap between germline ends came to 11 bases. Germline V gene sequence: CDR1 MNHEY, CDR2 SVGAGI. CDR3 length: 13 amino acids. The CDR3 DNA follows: TGTGCCAGCAGTTACAAGGGCGCGGGGACCCAGTACTTC. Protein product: CASSYKGAGTQYF.

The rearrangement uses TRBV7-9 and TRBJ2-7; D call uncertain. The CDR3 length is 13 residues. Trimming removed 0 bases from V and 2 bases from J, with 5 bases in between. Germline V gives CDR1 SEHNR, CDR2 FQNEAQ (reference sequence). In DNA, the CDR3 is TGTGCCAGCAGCTTAGCCAGGCCCTACGAGCAGTACTTC. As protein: CASSLARPYEQYF.

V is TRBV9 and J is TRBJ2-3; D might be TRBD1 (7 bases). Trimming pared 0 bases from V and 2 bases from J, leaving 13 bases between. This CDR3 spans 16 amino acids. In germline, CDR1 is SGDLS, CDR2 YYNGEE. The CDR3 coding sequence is TGTGCCAGCAGCGTAGCGTCAGGGGGGATCACAGATACGCAGTATTTT. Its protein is CASSVASGGITDTQYF.

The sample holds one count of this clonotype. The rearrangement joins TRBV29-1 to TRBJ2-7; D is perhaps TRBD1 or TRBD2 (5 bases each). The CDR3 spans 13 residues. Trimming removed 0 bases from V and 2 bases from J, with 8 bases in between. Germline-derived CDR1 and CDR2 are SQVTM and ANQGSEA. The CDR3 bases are TGCAGCGTTGAAGAGGGGGACCCCTACGAGCAGTACTTC. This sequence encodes CSVEEGDPYEQYF.

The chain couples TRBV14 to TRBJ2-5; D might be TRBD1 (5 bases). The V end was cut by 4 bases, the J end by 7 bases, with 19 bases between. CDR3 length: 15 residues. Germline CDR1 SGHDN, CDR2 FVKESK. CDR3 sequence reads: CASSPSMGPLGTQYF. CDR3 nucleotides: TGTGCCAGCAGCCCATCGATGGGGCCTTTGGGGACCCAGTACTTC.

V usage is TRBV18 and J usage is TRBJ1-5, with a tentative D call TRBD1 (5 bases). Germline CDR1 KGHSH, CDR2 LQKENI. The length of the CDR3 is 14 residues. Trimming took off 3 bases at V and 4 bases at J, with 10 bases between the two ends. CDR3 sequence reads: CASSPKAGNQPQHF. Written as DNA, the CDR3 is TGTGCCAGCTCACCTAAGGCAGGGAATCAGCCCCAGCATTTT.

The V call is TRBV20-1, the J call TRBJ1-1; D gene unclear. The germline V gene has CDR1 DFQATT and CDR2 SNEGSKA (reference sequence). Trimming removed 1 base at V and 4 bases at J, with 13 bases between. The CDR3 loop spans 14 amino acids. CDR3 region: CSARAHGEITEAFF. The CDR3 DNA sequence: TGCAGTGCTAGAGCACACGGTGAGATCACTGAAGCTTTCTTT.

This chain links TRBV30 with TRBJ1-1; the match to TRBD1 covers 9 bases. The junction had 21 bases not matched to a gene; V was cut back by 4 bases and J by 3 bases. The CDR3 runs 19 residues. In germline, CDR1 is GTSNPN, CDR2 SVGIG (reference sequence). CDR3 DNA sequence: TGTGCCTGGAACCCTCCTACACCGGGACAGGGTAAATACGACACTGAAGCTTTCTTT. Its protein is CAWNPPTPGQGKYDTEAFF. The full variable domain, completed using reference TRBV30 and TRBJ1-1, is SQTIHQWPATLVQPVGSPLSLECTVEGTSNPNLYWYRQAAGRGLQLLFYSVGIGQISSEVPQNLSASRPQDRQFILSSKKLLLSDSGFYLCAWNPPTPGQGKYDTEAFFGQGTRLTVV.

The CDR3 DNA follows: TGTGCCAGCAGTCGGGGGGGAAACACTGAAGCTTTCTTT. Its translation: CASSRGGNTEAFF. J is TRBJ1-1 and V is TRBV25-1; TRBD1 might be the D (5 bases). CDR3 length equals 13 residues. Per the germline V gene, CDR1 is MGHDK and CDR2 is SYGVNS. The V gene lost 5 bases and the J gene lost 2 bases, with 9 bases spanning the gap.

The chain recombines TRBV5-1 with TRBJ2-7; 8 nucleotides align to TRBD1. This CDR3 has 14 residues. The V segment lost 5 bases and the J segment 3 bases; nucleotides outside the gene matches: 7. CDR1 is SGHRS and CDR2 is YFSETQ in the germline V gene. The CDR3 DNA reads TGCGCCAGCAGTCAGGGGGCGAAGGGCTACGAGCAGTACTTC. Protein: CASSQGAKGYEQYF.